In this sample, the clone carrying this TCR beta chain turned up once. The data derive from a study of cytomegalovirus exposure and HLA in healthy donors. The CDR3 length is 14 residues. Germline-derived CDR1 and CDR2 are MNHEY and SMNVEV (reference sequence). V was pared by 5 bases and J by 3 bases, with 5 bases of the junction left unmatched. A multiplex PCR was run with 60 Vbeta primers and 13 Jbeta primers. The protocol was immunoSEQ multiplex PCR, while the TCRdb copy is restricted to in-frame clones and leaves out a portion. The sample contains 210,000 or so clones, approximately 80% of which appear only once.

The chain is built from TRBV27 and TRBJ2-7, with 9 bases matching TRBD1. The TCR comes from a boy younger than 10 in good health and CMV-seronegative. Sequencing was carried out using PBMCs. CDR3 loop: CASSERTGDYEQYF. Written as DNA, the CDR3 is TGTGCCAGCAGTGAACGGACAGGGGACTACGAGCAGTACTTC.